Here is one T cell receptor (beta chain) with its context. The sample comes from a study of cytomegalovirus exposure and HLA in healthy donors. It was with 60 Vbeta and 13 Jbeta primers that the PCR ran. Some clones are missing from TCRdb's copy, which holds only in-frame ones; the method was immunoSEQ multiplex PCR. The table shows 200,000 to 250,000 clones, with approximately 87% occurring only once. This CDR3 is built from 14 residues. Germline CDR1 MNHEY, CDR2 SMNVEV (reference sequence). The V gene end was trimmed by 6 bases and the J gene end by 6 bases; junction bases not matched to a gene: 5. The sequence derives from a human donor in good health. V and J are TRBV27 and TRBJ2-7; the match to TRBD2 covers 13 bases. Sequenced: PBMCs. CDR3 region: CASRPGLAGIEQYF. CDR3 DNA: TGTGCCAGCAGGCCGGGACTAGCGGGAATCGAGCAGTACTTC.